This T cell receptor beta chain was captured by sequencing in a study of graft-versus-host responses after intestinal transplantation. Study-wide background: Among the recipients, transplants were multivisceral, liver-intestinal, or isolated intestinal. Recipients were all induced with anti-thymocyte globulin, then given tacrolimus and steroids for about three years. General observations from the study: The highest levels of circulating GvH clones went along with early declines in HvG clones after transplant.

The CDR3 spans 16 residues. The V gene's germline CDR1 is MGHDK and CDR2 SYGVNS. The ends lost 3 bases at V and 8 bases at J; junction bases unmatched: 12. As for this clone: What it binds is not known.

Clones were sequenced by immunoSEQ multiplex PCR, and TCRdb holds only the in-frame ones, with some missing. Here the sample spans tens of thousands of clones, about 92% being singletons. The TCR was taken from a human donor who received an intestinal transplant. The sample in question was unstimulated CD8+ T cells sorted from spleen or lymph node cells, obtained before intestinal transplant. The genes are TRBV25-1 and TRBJ2-1; 8 bases are shared with TRBD1. The CDR3 DNA follows: TGTGCCAGCAGTGATCCCGCCAGGGGGCTAGGCGATGAGCAGTTCTTC. Translated: CASSDPARGLGDEQFF.